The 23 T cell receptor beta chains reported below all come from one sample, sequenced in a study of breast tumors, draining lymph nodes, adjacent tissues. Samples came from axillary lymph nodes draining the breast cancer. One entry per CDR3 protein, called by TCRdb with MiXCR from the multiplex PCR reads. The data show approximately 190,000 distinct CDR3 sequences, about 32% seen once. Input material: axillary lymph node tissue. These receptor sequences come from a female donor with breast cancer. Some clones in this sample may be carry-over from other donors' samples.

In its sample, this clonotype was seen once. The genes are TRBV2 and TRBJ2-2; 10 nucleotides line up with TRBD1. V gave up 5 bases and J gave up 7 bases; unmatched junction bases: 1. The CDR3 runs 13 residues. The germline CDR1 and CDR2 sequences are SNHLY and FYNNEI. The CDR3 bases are TGTGCCAGCAGTAGGGACAGGGGCGGGGAGCTGTTTTTT. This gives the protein CASSRDRGGELFF.

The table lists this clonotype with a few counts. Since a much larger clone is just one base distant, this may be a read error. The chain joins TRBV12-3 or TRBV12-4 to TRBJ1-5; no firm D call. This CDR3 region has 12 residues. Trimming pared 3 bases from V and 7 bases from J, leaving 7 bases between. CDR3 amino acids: CASSFAKQPQHF. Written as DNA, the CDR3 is TGTGCCAGCAGTTTCGCGAAACAGCCCCAGCATTTT.

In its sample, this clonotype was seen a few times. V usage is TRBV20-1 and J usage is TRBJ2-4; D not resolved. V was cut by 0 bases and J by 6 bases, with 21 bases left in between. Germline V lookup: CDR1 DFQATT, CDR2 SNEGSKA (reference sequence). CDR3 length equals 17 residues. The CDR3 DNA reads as TGCAGTGCTAGAGATCTTACTATCAACTCCCTAGGAAACATTCAGTACTTC. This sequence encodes CSARDLTINSLGNIQYF.

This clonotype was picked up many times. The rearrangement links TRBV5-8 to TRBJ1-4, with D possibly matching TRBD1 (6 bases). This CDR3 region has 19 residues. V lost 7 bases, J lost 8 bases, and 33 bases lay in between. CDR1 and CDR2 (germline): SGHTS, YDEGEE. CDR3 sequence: CASSPGPGTLEGVGEKLFF. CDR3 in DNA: TGTGCCAGCTCCCCCGGTCCTGGGACATTGGAGGGGGTTGGAGAAAAACTGTTTTTT.

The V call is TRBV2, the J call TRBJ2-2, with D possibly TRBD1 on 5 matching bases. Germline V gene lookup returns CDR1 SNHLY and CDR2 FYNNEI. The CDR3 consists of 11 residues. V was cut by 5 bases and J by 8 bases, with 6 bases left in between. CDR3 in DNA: TGTGCCAGCAGTTGGACAGGGGAGCTGTTTTTT. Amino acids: CASSWTGELFF.

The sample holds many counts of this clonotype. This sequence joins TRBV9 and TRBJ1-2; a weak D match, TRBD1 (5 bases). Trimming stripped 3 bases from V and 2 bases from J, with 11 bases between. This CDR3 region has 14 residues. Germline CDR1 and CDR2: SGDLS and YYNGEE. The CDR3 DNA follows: TGTGCCAGCAGCGGCGGGACGGTCAACTATGGCTACACCTTC. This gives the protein CASSGGTVNYGYTF. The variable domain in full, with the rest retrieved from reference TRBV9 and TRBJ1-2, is DSGVTQTPKHLITATGQRVTLRCSPRSGDLSVYWYQQSLDQGLQFLIQYYNGEERAKGNILERFSAQQFPDLHSELNLSSLELGDSALYFCASSGGTVNYGYTFGSGTRLTVV.

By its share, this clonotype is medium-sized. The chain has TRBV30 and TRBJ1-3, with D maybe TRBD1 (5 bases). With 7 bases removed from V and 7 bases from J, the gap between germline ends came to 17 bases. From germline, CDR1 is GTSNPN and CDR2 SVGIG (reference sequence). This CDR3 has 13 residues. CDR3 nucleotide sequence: TGTGCCTCCTTTAGGGGCGCAGGGAACACCATATATTTT. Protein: CASFRGAGNTIYF.

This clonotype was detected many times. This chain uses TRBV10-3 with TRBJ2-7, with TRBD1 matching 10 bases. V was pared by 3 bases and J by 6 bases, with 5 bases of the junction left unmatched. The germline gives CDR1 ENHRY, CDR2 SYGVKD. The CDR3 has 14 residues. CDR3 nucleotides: TGTGCCATCAGTGAACGGGGACAGGGGTTCGAGCAGTACTTC. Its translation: CAISERGQGFEQYF.

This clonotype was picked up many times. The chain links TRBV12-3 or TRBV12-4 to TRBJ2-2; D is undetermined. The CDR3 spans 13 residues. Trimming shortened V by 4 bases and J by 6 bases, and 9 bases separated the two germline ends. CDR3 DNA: TGTGCCAGCAGTTCCCCCCTAGCCGGGGAGCTGTTTTTT. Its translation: CASSSPLAGELFF.

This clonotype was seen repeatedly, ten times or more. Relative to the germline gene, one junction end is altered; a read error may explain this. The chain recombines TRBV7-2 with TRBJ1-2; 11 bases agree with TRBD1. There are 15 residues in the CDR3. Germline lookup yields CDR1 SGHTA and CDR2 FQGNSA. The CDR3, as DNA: TGTGCCAGCAGCTACCGGACAGGGGGCGGCTATGGCTACCCCTTC. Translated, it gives CASSYRTGGGYGYPF.

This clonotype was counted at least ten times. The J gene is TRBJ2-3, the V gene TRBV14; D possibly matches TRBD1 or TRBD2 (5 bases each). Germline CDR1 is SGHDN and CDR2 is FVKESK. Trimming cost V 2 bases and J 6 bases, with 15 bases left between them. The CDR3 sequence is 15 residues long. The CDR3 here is CASSQLTGGFDTQYF. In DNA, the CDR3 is TGTGCCAGCAGCCAATTAACAGGAGGTTTCGATACGCAGTATTTT.

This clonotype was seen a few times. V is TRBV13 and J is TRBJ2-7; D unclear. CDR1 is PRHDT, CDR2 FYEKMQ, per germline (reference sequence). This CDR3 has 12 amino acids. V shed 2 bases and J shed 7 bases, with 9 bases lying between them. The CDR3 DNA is TGTGCCAGCAGCTTACGACCCCAGGAGCAGTACTTC. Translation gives CASSLRPQEQYF.

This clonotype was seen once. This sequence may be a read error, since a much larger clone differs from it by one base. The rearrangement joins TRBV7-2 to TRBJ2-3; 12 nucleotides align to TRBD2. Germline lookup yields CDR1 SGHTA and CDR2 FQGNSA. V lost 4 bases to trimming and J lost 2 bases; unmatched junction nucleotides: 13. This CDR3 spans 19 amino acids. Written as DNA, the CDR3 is TGTGCCAGCAGCTCCATAGCAACTAGCGGGAGGCCTTTCACAGATACGCAGTATTTT. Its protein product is CASSSIATSGRPFTDTQYF. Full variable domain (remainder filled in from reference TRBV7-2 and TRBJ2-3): GAGVSQSPSNKVTEKGKDVELRCDPISGHTALYWYRQSLGQGLEFLIYFQGNSAPDKSGLPSDRFSAERTGGSVSTLTIQRTQQEDSAVYLCASSSIATSGRPFTDTQYFGPGTRLTVL.

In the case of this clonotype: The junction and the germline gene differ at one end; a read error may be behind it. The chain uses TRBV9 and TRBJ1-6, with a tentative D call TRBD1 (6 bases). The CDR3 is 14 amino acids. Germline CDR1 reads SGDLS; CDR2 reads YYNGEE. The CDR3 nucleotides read TGTGCCAGCAGCCTTACAGGGAAGACTTCACCCCTCCGCTTT. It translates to CASSLTGKTSPLRF. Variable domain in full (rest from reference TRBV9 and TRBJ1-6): DSGVTQTPKHLITATGQRVTLRCSPRSGDLSVYWYQQSLDQGLQFLIQYYNGEERAKGNILERFSAQQFPDLHSELNLSSLELGDSALYFCASSLTGKTSPLRFGNGTRLTVT.

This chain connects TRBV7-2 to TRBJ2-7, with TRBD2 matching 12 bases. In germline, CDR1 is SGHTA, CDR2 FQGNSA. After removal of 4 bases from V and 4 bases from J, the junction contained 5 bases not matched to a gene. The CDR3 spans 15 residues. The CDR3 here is CASSSSGRAGYEQYF. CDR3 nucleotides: TGTGCCAGCAGCTCTAGCGGGAGGGCCGGATACGAGCAGTACTTC.

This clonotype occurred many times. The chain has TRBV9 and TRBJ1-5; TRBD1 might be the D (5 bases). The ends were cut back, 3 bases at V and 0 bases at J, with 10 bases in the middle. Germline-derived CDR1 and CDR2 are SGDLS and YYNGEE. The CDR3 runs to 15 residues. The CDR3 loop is CASSAQGYSNQPQHF. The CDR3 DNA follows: TGTGCCAGCAGCGCGCAGGGCTATAGCAATCAGCCCCAGCATTTT.

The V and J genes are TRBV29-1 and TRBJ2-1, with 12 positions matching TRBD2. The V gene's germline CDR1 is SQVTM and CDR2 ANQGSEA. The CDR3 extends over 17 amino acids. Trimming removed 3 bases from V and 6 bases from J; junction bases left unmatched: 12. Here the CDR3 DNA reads TGCAGCGTTGAGGAGTATCTAGCGGGAGGGCCAATCAATGAGCAGTTCTTC. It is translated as CSVEEYLAGGPINEQFF.

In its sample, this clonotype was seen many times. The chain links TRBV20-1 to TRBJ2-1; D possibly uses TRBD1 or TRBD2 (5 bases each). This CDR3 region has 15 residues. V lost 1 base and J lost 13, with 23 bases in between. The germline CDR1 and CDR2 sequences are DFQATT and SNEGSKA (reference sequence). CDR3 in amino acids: CSARGGWQNLGGQFF. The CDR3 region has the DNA TGCAGTGCTAGAGGGGGGTGGCAGAACCTGGGTGGTCAGTTCTTC.

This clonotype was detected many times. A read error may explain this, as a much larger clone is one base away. Written as DNA, the CDR3 is TGCAGTGCTAGAGACGTGACTAGCGGGGCGCTAGTTAAAGAGACCCAGTACTTC. Encoded protein: CSARDVTSGALVKETQYF. The V call is TRBV20-1, the J call TRBJ2-5; 11 bases align to TRBD2. Germline values: CDR1 DFQATT, CDR2 SNEGSKA (reference sequence). Trimming cost V 0 bases and J 3 bases; bases outside gene matches: 12. The CDR3 is made up of 18 amino acids.

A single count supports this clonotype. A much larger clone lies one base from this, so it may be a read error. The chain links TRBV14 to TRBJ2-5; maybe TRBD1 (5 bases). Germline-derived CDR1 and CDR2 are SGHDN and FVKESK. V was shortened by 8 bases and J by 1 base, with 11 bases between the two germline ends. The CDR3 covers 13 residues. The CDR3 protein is CASSPGPQETQYF. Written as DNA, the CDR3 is TGTGCCAGCTCACCAGGGCCCCAAGAGACCCAGTACTTC.

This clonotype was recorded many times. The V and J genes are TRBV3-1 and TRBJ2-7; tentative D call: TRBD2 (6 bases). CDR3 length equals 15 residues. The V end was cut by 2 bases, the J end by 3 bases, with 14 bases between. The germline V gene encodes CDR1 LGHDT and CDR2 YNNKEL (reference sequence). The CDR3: CASSQSGTPNYEQYF. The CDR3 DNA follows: TGTGCCAGCAGCCAATCCGGGACTCCGAACTACGAGCAGTACTTC.

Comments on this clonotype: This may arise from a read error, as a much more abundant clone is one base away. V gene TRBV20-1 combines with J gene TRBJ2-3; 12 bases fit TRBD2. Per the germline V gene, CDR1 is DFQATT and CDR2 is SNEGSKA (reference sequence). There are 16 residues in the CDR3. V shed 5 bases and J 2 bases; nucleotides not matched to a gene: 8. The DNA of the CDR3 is TGCAGTGCTCCCCTGACTAGCGGGAGAATCACAGATACGCAGTATTTT. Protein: CSAPLTSGRITDTQYF.

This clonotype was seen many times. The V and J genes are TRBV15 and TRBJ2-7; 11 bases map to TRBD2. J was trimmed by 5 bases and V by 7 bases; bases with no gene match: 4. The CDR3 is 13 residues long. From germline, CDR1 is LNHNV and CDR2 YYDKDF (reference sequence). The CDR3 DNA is TGTGCCACCAAACTAGCGGGAGCTAACGAGCAGTACTTC. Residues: CATKLAGANEQYF.